These 19 T cell receptor beta chains came from one sample sequenced in a study of shared clonotypes between healthy human individuals. Profiling relied on immunoSEQ multiplex PCR, and the TCRdb table lists in-frame clones only, not all of them. The top ten clones hold about 0.39% of a sample with roughly 2.2 million clones, 85% to 95% of them seen once. Sequenced: naive CD4+ T cells from PBMCs. This sample's subset: CD45RA+ positively selected. The source is a young man in good health. Some clones in this sample may be carry-over from other donors' samples.

This chain uses TRBV29-1 with TRBJ2-1; 7 bases are a match to TRBD2. The CDR3 length is 18 residues. J lost 8 bases, V lost 7 bases, and 26 bases had no gene match. Per the germline V gene, CDR1 is SQVTM and CDR2 is ANQGSEA. The CDR3 region has the DNA TGCAGCGGGGGGAGGGGCGGGAGATCGTTCAATATAGGGTATGAGCAGTTCTTC. This translates into CSGGRGGRSFNIGYEQFF.

In its sample, this clone was seen once. The chain uses TRBV5-1 and TRBJ2-5; D tentatively reads TRBD1 or TRBD2 (5 bases each). V lost 2 bases and J 2 bases, leaving 13 bases between the germline ends. Germline loops: CDR1 SGHRS, CDR2 YFSETQ. This CDR3 has 15 amino acids. The CDR3: CASSFLSGTQETQYF. CDR3 nucleotides: TGCGCCAGCAGCTTTTTATCCGGGACGCAAGAGACCCAGTACTTC.

As for this clone: The sample carries other DNA sequences with the same CDR3. The V call is TRBV4-3, the J call TRBJ1-1, with D perhaps TRBD1 (6 bases). V was trimmed by 4 bases and J by 5 bases, leaving 11 bases between them. The CDR3 is 13 residues long. Germline assignment: CDR1 LGHNA and CDR2 YSLEER. CDR3 sequence: CASSPLRGTEAFF. CDR3 bases: TGCGCCAGCAGCCCTTTGAGGGGGACTGAAGCTTTCTTT.

The rearrangement uses TRBV6-1 and TRBJ2-1; 9 bases are shared with TRBD2. Germline-derived CDR1 and CDR2 are MNHNS and SASEGT. V gave up 0 bases and J gave up 15 bases; unmatched junction bases: 15. The CDR3 is 16 residues long. CDR3 in DNA: TGTGCCAGCAGTGAAGCTGGCGGGAGGGCCTTGCGGGGGCGGTTCTTC. Residues: CASSEAGGRALRGRFF.

The rearrangement uses TRBV18 and TRBJ1-2; 7 bases line up with TRBD1. Germline lookup yields CDR1 KGHSH and CDR2 LQKENI. The CDR3 consists of 15 residues. J lost 5 bases, V lost 3 bases, and 9 bases had no gene match. CDR3 region: CASSPGRDSVYGYTF. The CDR3 DNA follows: TGTGCCAGCTCACCCGGGAGGGACAGCGTATATGGCTACACCTTC. Full variable domain (rest looked up from reference TRBV18 and TRBJ1-2): NAGVMQNPRHLVRRRGQEARLRCSPMKGHSHVYWYRQLPEEGLKFMVYLQKENIIDESGMPKERFSAEFPKEGPSILRIQQVVRGDSAAYFCASSPGRDSVYGYTFGSGTRLTVV.

The chain recombines TRBV7-9 with TRBJ2-6, with a tentative D call TRBD1 (6 bases). The CDR3 contains 18 residues. Germline values: CDR1 SEHNR, CDR2 FQNEAQ (reference sequence). Trimming took off 2 bases at V and 1 base at J, with 15 bases between the two ends. CDR3 in amino acids: CASSLRGAGVSGANVLTF. DNA of the CDR3: TGTGCCAGCAGCTTAAGGGGTGCAGGGGTATCTGGGGCCAACGTCCTGACTTTC.

J is TRBJ2-7 and V is TRBV7-2; D could derive from TRBD1 or TRBD2 (5 bases each). This CDR3 is 14 amino acids long. Deletions cut 5 bases from V and 5 bases from J, with 16 bases between. The germline V gene has CDR1 SGHTA and CDR2 FQGNSA. CDR3 loop: CASSPWDGGNEQYF. The CDR3 bases are TGTGCCAGCAGCCCCTGGGACGGAGGCAACGAGCAGTACTTC.

The rearrangement joins TRBV7-9 to TRBJ2-3, with 11 bases lining up with TRBD1. The V and J ends lost 6 bases and 4 bases, in that order; junction bases with no gene match: 12. CDR1 and CDR2 from the germline V gene are SEHNR and FQNEAQ (reference sequence). The CDR3 contains 17 residues. The CDR3 reads CASSHNLGTGGADTQYF. CDR3 nucleotide sequence: TGTGCCAGCAGTCATAATCTGGGGACAGGGGGTGCAGATACGCAGTATTTT.

This clone came up once. The V gene is TRBV28, the J gene TRBJ2-7; a weak D match, TRBD2 (5 bases). The CDR3 is 16 amino acids. Germline CDR1 reads MDHEN; CDR2 reads SYDVKM. Trimming left V 3 bases short and J 0 bases short, with 15 bases between. The CDR3 coding sequence is TGTGCCAGCAGTTTTCGTTTGGGAGAAGGCTCCTACGAGCAGTACTTC. Residues: CASSFRLGEGSYEQYF.

This chain joins TRBV4-1 and TRBJ2-7; 9 positions agree with TRBD1. The CDR3 contains 15 residues. Germline CDR1 and CDR2: MGHRA and YSYEKL. J gave up 5 bases and V 3 bases, and 8 bases lay outside the gene matches. Here the CDR3 DNA reads TGCGCCAGCAGCCAGTTGGGACAGGGAGGCGACGAGCAGTACTTC. Translating it yields CASSQLGQGGDEQYF.

The CDR3 sequence is CASSSRPYGYTF. CDR3 bases: TGTGCCAGCAGCTCTCGACCCTATGGCTACACCTTC. The rearrangement uses TRBV5-8 and TRBJ1-2; D unclear. Germline lookup yields CDR1 SGHTS and CDR2 YDEGEE. Deletions cut 3 bases from V and 4 bases from J, with 7 bases between. The CDR3 contains 12 residues.

This rearrangement joins TRBV9 to TRBJ2-6; TRBD1 agrees at 9 bases. There are 18 residues in the CDR3. Looked up from germline, CDR1 is SGDLS and CDR2 is YYNGEE. Germline trimming cut 1 base from V and 3 bases from J; bases unmatched to any gene: 8. The CDR3 is CASSVTGGSPGGANVLTF. CDR3 DNA sequence: TGTGCCAGCAGCGTAACAGGGGGCTCCCCAGGTGGGGCCAACGTCCTGACTTTC.

The chain links TRBV5-6 to TRBJ2-7, with a possible D match to TRBD1 (6 bases). Germline values: CDR1 SGHDT, CDR2 YYEEEE. The CDR3 runs to 16 residues. With 4 bases removed from V and 3 bases from J, the gap between germline ends came to 20 bases. The CDR3 nucleotides read TGTGCCAGCAGCACAAGAACAGGGATCGAACTCTACGAGCAGTACTTC. Residues: CASSTRTGIELYEQYF. The variable domain in full, completed from reference TRBV5-6 and TRBJ2-7, reads DAGVTQSPTHLIKTRGQQVTLRCSPKSGHDTVSWYQQALGQGPQFIFQYYEEEERQRGNFPDRFSGHQFPNYSSELNVNALLLGDSALYLCASSTRTGIELYEQYFGPGTRLTVT.

CDR3 loop: CSARYGEQYF. The CDR3 DNA follows: TGCAGTGCTAGATATGGCGAGCAGTACTTC. The chain has TRBV20-1 and TRBJ2-7; D is undetermined. CDR3 length equals 10 residues. V was shortened by 2 bases and J by 6 bases, with 5 bases between the two germline ends. Germline CDR1 is DFQATT and CDR2 is SNEGSKA (reference sequence).

The V and J genes are TRBV6-5 and TRBJ2-7; TRBD2 matches at 8 bases. Germline V gene sequence: CDR1 MNHEY, CDR2 SVGAGI. The CDR3 runs 15 residues. V trimming: 6 bases; J trimming: 4 bases; junction bases outside the gene matches: 11. The CDR3, as DNA: TGTGCCAGCAGGCGATCCCTGGCGGGAGGTTACGAGCAGTACTTC. Encoded protein: CASRRSLAGGYEQYF.

This chain uses TRBV14 with TRBJ2-3; D ambiguous. The CDR3 consists of 13 residues. Between the trimmed V and J ends, which lost 0 bases and 6 bases, there was a span of 7 bases. The germline V gene encodes CDR1 SGHDN and CDR2 FVKESK. CDR3 in DNA: TGTGCCAGCAGCCAAGATTTGCGCGATACGCAGTATTTT. This translates into CASSQDLRDTQYF. The full variable domain, in which reference TRBV14 and TRBJ2-3 provide the parts outside the CDR3, is EAGVTQFPSHSVIEKGQTVTLRCDPISGHDNLYWYRRVMGKEIKFLLHFVKESKQDESGMPNNRFLAERTGGTYSTLKVQPAELEDSGVYFCASSQDLRDTQYFGPGTRLTVL.

The chain uses TRBV11-3 and TRBJ2-3; D possibly matches TRBD1 or TRBD2 (5 bases each). Per germline, CDR1 SGHNT and CDR2 YENEEA. This CDR3 contains 14 residues. Trimming shortened V by 6 bases and J by 2 bases, and 12 bases separated the two germline ends. CDR3 in DNA: TGTGCCAGCAGGAGGGGCGGAACCACAGATACGCAGTATTTT. The encoded protein is CASRRGGTTDTQYF.

This clone was found a few times. The chain couples TRBV4-1 to TRBJ1-1; D gene unclear. The CDR3 totals 12 residues. Trimming took 9 bases from V and 1 from J, leaving 9 bases between them. In germline, CDR1 is MGHRA, CDR2 YSYEKL. The CDR3 protein is CASLGRNTEAFF. CDR3 nucleotides: TGCGCCAGTCTAGGGCGGAACACTGAAGCTTTCTTT.

The chain is built from TRBV5-1 and TRBJ2-3, with 12 nucleotides matching TRBD2. In germline, CDR1 is SGHRS, CDR2 YFSETQ. V was clipped by 4 bases and J by 5 bases; unmatched bases: 14. This CDR3 is built from 18 residues. CDR3 DNA sequence: TGCGCCAGCAGCCCCGGGGGTCTAGCGGGAGGGTCTCGAGATACGCAGTATTTT. Protein sequence: CASSPGGLAGGSRDTQYF.